Following are 3 T cell receptor beta chains from one sample sequenced in a study of blood T cell repertoires in COVID-19. Here immunoSEQ multiplex PCR was the method, and the copy in TCRdb shows in-frame clones only, minus some. The sample contains 110,000 to 150,000 clones, approximately 80% of which appear only once. Sequencing used PBMCs or T cells enriched from blood (not recorded which). The receptors derive from a woman in her fifties or sixties who had recovered from COVID-19.

The V and J genes are TRBV5-1 and TRBJ1-1; no firm D call. The V end was cut by 5 bases, the J end by 3 bases, with 20 bases between. CDR3 length: 16 amino acids. The V gene's germline CDR1 is SGHRS and CDR2 YFSETQ. The CDR3 DNA reads TGCGCCAGCAGATGGAGGGAAGAGTTAAGCGACACTGAAGCTTTCTTT. It translates to CASRWREELSDTEAFF.

The chain joins TRBV5-1 to TRBJ2-5; 13 positions agree with TRBD2. Germline V gene sequence: CDR1 SGHRS, CDR2 YFSETQ. The CDR3 contains 17 residues. The J segment lost 5 bases and the V segment lost 0 bases, leaving 7 bases of the junction unmatched. The CDR3 protein is CASSLAGLAGVGETQYF. For the CDR3, the DNA is TGCGCCAGCAGCTTGGCCGGACTAGCGGGGGTAGGGGAGACCCAGTACTTC.

The V gene is TRBV4-1, the J gene TRBJ2-1, with D perhaps matching TRBD2 (5 bases). The V gene lost 1 base and the J gene lost 0 bases, with 13 bases spanning the gap. The CDR3 runs 17 residues. The V gene's germline CDR1 is MGHRA and CDR2 YSYEKL. The CDR3 sequence is CASSQGHRGSSYNEQFF. As DNA, the CDR3 is TGCGCCAGCAGCCAAGGACACCGGGGAAGCTCCTACAATGAGCAGTTCTTC.